The clone carrying this TCR beta chain was recorded a few times. The use of a sample-barcoded 5' primer and a J-beta primer mix characterized a second PCR of roughly 6 to 11 cycles. TCRdb redid the calling of the 5' RACE reads with MiXCR, one entry per CDR3 protein. The data show approximately 1,000,000 distinct CDR3 sequences, with 35% to 45% seen just once and around 12% held by the top ten. The data are from a study of blood T cells in healthy people across ages. The overall study: For every two T cells, template switching captured about one barcoded beta molecule.

The CDR3 loop spans 15 amino acids. Germline V gives CDR1 SGHRS, CDR2 YFSETQ. V trimming: 4 bases; J trimming: 6 bases; junction bases outside the gene matches: 8. The chain links TRBV5-1 to TRBJ2-1, with 9 bases fitting TRBD1. The receptor comes from a man younger than 35 in good health. The sequenced material came from blood. CDR3 protein: CASSIPGQGTNEQFF. The CDR3 DNA is TGCGCCAGCAGCATACCGGGACAGGGAACCAATGAGCAGTTCTTC. The full variable domain, with the rest looked up from reference TRBV5-1 and TRBJ2-1, is KAGVTQTPRYLIKTRGQQVTLSCSPISGHRSVSWYQQTPGQGLQFLFEYFSETQRNKGNFPGRFSGRQFSNSRSEMNVSTLELGDSALYLCASSIPGQGTNEQFFGPGTRLTVL.